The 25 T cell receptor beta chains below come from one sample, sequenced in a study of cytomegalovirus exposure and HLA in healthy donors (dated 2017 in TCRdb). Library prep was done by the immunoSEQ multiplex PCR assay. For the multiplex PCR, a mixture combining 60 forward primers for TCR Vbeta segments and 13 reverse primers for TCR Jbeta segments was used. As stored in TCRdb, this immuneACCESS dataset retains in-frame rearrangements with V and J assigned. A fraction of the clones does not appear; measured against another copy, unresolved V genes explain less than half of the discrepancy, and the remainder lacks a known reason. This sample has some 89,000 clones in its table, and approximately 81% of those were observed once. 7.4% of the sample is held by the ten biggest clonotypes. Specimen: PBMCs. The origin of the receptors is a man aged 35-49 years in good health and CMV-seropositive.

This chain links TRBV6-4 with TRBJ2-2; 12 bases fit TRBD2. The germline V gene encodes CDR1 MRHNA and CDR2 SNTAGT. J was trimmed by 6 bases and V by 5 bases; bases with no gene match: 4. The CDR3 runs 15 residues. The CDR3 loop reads CASSRLAGEAGELFF. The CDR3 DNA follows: TGTGCCAGCAGTAGACTAGCGGGAGAGGCCGGGGAGCTGTTTTTT.

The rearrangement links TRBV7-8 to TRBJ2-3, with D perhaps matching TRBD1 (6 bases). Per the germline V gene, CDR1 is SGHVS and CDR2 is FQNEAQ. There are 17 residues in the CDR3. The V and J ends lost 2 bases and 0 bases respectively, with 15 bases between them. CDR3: CASSLHYRETSTDTQYF. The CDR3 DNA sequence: TGTGCCAGCAGCTTACACTACAGGGAGACTAGCACAGATACGCAGTATTTT.

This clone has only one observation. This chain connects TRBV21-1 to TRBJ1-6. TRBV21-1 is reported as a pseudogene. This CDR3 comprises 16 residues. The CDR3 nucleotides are TGTGCCAGCAGCAAAGAAGCGCAGTCCTATAATTCACCCCTCCACTTT. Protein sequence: CASSKEAQSYNSPLHF.

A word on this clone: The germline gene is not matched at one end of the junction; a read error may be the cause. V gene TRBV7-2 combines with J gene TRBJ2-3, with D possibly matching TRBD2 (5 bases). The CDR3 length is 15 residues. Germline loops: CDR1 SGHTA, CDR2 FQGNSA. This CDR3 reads CASTSREQFRDTQYF. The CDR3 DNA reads TGTGCCAGCACCTCACGCGAACAATTCCGGGATACGCAGTACTTT.

This chain's CDR3 is CASSFRTDDYEQYF. As DNA, the CDR3 is TGTGCCAGCAGCTTTAGGACAGATGATTACGAGCAGTACTTC. This sequence joins TRBV11-3 and TRBJ2-7; D is possibly TRBD1 (6 bases). The ends were cut back, 3 bases at V and 4 bases at J, with 13 bases in the middle. The CDR3 contains 14 residues. Germline V lookup: CDR1 SGHNT, CDR2 YENEEA.

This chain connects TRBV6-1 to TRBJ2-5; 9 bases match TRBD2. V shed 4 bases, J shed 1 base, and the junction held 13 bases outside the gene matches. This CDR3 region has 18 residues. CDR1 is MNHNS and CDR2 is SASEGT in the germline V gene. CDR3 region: CASSVSAGGRGFQETQYF. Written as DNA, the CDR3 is TGTGCCAGCAGTGTGTCGGCGGGAGGGAGGGGTTTCCAAGAGACCCAGTACTTC.

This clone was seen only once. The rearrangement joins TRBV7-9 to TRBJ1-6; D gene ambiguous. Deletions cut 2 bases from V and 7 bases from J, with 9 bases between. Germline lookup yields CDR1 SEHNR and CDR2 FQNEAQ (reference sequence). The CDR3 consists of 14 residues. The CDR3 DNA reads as TGTGCCAGCAGCTTACAGGCGCTGAATTCACCCCTCCACTTT. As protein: CASSLQALNSPLHF.

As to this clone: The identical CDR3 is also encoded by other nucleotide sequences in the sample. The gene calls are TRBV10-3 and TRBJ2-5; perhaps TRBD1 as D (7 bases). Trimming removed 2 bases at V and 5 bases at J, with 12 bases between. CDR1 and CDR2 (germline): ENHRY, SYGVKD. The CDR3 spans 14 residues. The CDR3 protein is CAISETSGGETQYF. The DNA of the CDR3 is TGTGCCATCAGTGAGACCTCAGGGGGGGAGACCCAGTACTTC.

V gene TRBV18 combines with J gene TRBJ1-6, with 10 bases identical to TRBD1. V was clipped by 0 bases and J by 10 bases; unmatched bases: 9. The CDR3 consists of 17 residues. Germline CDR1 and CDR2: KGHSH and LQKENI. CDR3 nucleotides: TGTGCCAGCTCACCACCGGTTGTGACAGGGGGCTCATCACCCCTCCACTTT. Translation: CASSPPVVTGGSSPLHF.

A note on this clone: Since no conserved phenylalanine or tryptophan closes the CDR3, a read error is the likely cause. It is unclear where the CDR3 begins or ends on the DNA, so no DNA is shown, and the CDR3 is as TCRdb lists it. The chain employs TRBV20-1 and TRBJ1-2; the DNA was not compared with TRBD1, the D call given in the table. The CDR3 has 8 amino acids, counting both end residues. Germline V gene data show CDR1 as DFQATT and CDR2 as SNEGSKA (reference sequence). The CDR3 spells CSADRETL.

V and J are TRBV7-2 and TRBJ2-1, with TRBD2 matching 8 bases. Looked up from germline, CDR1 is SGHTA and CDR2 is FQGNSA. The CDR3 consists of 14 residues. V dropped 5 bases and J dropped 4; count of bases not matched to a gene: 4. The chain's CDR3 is CASSGAGVYNEQFF. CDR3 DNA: TGTGCCAGCAGCGGAGCGGGGGTTTACAATGAGCAGTTCTTC. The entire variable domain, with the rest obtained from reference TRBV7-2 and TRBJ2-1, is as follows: GAGVSQSPSNKVTEKGKDVELRCDPISGHTALYWYRQSLGQGLEFLIYFQGNSAPDKSGLPSDRFSAERTGGSVSTLTIQRTQQEDSAVYLCASSGAGVYNEQFFGPGTRLTVL.

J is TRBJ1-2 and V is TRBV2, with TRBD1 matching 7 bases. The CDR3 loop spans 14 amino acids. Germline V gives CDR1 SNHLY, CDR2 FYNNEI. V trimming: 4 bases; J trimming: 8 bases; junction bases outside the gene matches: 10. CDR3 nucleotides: TGTGCCAGCAGTGCCTTAAGGCAGGGGGAGGGCTACACCTTC. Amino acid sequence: CASSALRQGEGYTF.

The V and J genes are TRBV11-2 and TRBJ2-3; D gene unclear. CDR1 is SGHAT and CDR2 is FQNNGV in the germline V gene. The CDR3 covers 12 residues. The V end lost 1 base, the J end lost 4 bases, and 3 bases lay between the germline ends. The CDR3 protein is CASSLGADTQYF. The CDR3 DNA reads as TGTGCCAGCAGCTTAGGCGCAGATACGCAGTATTTT.

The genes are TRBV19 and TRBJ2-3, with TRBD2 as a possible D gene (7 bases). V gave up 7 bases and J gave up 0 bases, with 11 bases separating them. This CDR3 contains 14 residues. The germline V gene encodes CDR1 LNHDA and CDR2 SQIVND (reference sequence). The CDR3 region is CASKGGFSTDTQYF. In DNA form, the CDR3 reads TGTGCCAGTAAGGGGGGGTTTAGCACAGATACGCAGTATTTT.

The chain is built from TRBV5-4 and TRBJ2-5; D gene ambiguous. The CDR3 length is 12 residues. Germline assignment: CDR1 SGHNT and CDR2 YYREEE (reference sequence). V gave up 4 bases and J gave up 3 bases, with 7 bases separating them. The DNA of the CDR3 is TGTGCCAGCAGCCGACACAAAGAGACCCAGTACTTC. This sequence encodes CASSRHKETQYF.

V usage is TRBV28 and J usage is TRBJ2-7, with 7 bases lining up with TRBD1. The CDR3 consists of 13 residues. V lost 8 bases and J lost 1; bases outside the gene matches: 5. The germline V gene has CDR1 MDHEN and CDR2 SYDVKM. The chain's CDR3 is CASFPTGSYEQYF. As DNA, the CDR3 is TGTGCCAGCTTCCCGACAGGGTCCTACGAGCAGTACTTC.

CDR3 loop: CASSLAGPGEKLFF. CDR3 in DNA: TGTGCCAGCAGCTTAGCCGGACCAGGGGAAAAACTGTTTTTT. The chain links TRBV7-9 to TRBJ1-4, with D maybe TRBD1 (5 bases). The CDR3 is 14 residues long. Germline lookup yields CDR1 SEHNR and CDR2 FQNEAQ (reference sequence). Trimming removed 0 bases from V and 8 bases from J, with 10 bases in between. The full variable domain, its missing parts supplied by reference TRBV7-9 and TRBJ1-4, is DTGVSQNPRHKITKRGQNVTFRCDPISEHNRLYWYRQTLGQGPEFLTYFQNEAQLEKSRLLSDRFSAERPKGSFSTLEIQRTEQGDSAMYLCASSLAGPGEKLFFGSGTQLSVL.

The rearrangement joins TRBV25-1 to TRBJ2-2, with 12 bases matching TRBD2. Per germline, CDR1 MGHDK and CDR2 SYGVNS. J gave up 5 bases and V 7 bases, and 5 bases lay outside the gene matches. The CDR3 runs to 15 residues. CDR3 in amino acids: CASTPTSGRTGELFF. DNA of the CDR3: TGTGCCAGCACCCCGACTAGCGGGAGAACCGGGGAGCTGTTTTTT.

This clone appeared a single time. CDR3 amino acids: CASSLTVASNSPLHF. CDR3 DNA: TGCGCCAGCAGCTTAACGGTTGCCTCTAATTCACCCCTCCACTTT. J is TRBJ1-6 and V is TRBV5-1; D not resolved. This CDR3 contains 15 residues. V dropped 2 bases and J dropped 6 bases, with 12 bases sitting between them. The germline V gene encodes CDR1 SGHRS and CDR2 YFSETQ.

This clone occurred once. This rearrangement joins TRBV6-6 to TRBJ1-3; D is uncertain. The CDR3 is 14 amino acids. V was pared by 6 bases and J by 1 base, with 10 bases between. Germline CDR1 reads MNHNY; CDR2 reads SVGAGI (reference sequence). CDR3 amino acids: CASSEHSSGNTIYF. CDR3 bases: TGTGCCAGCAGCGAACACAGTTCTGGAAACACCATATATTTT.

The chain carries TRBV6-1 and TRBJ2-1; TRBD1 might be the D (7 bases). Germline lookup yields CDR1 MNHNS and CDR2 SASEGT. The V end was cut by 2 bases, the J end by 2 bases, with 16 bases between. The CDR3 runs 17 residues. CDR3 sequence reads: CASSERGLGSAYNEQFF. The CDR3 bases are TGTGCCAGCAGTGAAAGGGGGCTCGGGAGCGCCTACAATGAGCAGTTCTTC.

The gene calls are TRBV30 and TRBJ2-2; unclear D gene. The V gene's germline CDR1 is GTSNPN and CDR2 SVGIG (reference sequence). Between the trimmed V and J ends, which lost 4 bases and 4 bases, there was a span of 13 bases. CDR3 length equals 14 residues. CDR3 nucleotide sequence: TGTGCCTGGATGTACAGTGAATTCACCGGGGAGCTGTTTTTT. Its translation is CAWMYSEFTGELFF.

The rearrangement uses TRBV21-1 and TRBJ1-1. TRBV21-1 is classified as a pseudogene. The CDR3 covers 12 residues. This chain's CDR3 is CARTRVNTEAFF. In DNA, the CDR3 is TGTGCCAGGACCCGGGTGAACACTGAAGCTTTCTTT.

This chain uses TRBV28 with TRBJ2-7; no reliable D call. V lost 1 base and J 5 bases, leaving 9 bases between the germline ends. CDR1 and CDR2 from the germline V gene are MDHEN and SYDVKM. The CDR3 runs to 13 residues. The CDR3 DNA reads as TGTGCCAGCAGTTTATCGGATGGGCACGAGCAGTACTTC. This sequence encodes CASSLSDGHEQYF. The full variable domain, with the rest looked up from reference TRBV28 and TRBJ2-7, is DVKVTQSSRYLVKRTGEKVFLECVQDMDHENMFWYRQDPGLGLRLIYFSYDVKMKEKGDIPEGYSVSREKKERFSLILESASTNQTSMYLCASSLSDGHEQYFGPGTRLTVT.

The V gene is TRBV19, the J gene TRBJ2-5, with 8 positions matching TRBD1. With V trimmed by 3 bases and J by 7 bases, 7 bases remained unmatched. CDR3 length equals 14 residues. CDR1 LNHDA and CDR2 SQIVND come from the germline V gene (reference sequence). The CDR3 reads CASSILGQEVTQYF. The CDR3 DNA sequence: TGTGCCAGTAGTATTTTGGGACAGGAGGTGACCCAGTACTTC.